Presented here are 7 T cell receptor beta chains from one specimen sequenced in a study of human T cells and chemical hapten exposure. Time point indicated: patch test 2, 6 weeks after DPC sensitization. Treatment here: therapeutic diphenylcyclopropenone sensitization with weekly scalp DPC. From the RACE reads, TCRdb called clonotypes with MiXCR, one entry per CDR3 protein. The sample carries a few hundred thousand distinct CDR3 sequences, 6% to 7% recorded once. Sample: whole blood, taken in connection with sensitization to the hapten diphenylcyclopropenone (DPC). The receptors here all came from a woman under 30 with alopecia areata. Some clones in this sample may be carry-over from other donors' samples.

This clonotype came up a few times. The chain has TRBV7-9 and TRBJ2-3; tentative D call: TRBD1 (5 bases). The germline gives CDR1 SEHNR, CDR2 FQNEAQ (reference sequence). The V gene lost 8 bases and the J gene lost 0 bases, with 15 bases spanning the gap. This CDR3 is built from 15 residues. CDR3 protein: CASGVLTASTDTQYF. In nucleotides, the CDR3 is TGTGCCAGCGGTGTTCTGACAGCTAGCACAGATACGCAGTATTTT.

Many counts were recorded for this clonotype. The CDR3 DNA follows: TGTGCCAGCAGCGGAGGGGGGAAGGATCAGCCCCAGCATTTT. Translating gives CASSGGGKDQPQHF. V is TRBV9 and J is TRBJ1-5; tentatively, D is TRBD1 (6 bases). Trimming removed 3 bases at V and 5 bases at J, with 12 bases between. The V gene's germline CDR1 is SGDLS and CDR2 YYNGEE. The CDR3 consists of 14 residues.

This clonotype occurred a few times. V gene TRBV4-1 combines with J gene TRBJ2-5; TRBD2 agrees at 8 bases. V was clipped by 3 bases and J by 2 bases; unmatched bases: 11. This CDR3 spans 17 amino acids. Germline V gives CDR1 MGHRA, CDR2 YSYEKL. The CDR3 DNA follows: TGCGCCAGCAGCCAGAGGGGCCCTGCTAGCGGGCAAGAGACCCAGTACTTC. This encodes CASSQRGPASGQETQYF.

This clonotype came up a few times. The chain uses TRBV4-1 and TRBJ1-1; D call uncertain. CDR1 and CDR2 (germline): MGHRA, YSYEKL. V gave up 0 bases and J gave up 4 bases, with 9 bases separating them. CDR3 length: 14 residues. The CDR3 spells CASSQEGSGTEAFF. The CDR3 region has the DNA TGCGCCAGCAGCCAAGAAGGTTCCGGCACTGAAGCTTTCTTT.

At least ten counts were recorded for this clonotype. Written as DNA, the CDR3 is TGCGCCAGCAGACTAGAGGGCGAGCAGTACTTC. It yields the protein CASRLEGEQYF. The chain has TRBV5-1 and TRBJ2-7; D is perhaps TRBD2 (5 bases). CDR1 is SGHRS, CDR2 YFSETQ, per germline. The V end was cut by 5 bases, the J end by 6 bases, with 9 bases between. This CDR3 comprises 11 residues.

The chain combines TRBV6-1 with TRBJ2-7; 9 nucleotides agree with TRBD1. The CDR3 contains 14 residues. With V trimmed by 1 base and J by 2 bases, 0 bases remained unmatched. Germline lookup yields CDR1 MNHNS and CDR2 SASEGT. Written as DNA, the CDR3 is TGTGCCAGCAGTGAAGGGACAGGGGCCTACGAGCAGTACTTC. Protein sequence: CASSEGTGAYEQYF.

This clonotype showed up just a few times. V is TRBV12-3 or TRBV12-4 and J is TRBJ2-4; D ambiguous. Trimming removed 5 bases at V and 4 bases at J, with 12 bases between. The CDR3 extends over 14 amino acids. The DNA for the CDR3 is TGTGCCAGCAGTCTACAGATCGCGAAAAACATTCAGTACTTC. Translated: CASSLQIAKNIQYF.